The 13 T cell receptor beta chains below all came from one sample that was sequenced in a study of blood T cell repertoires in COVID-19. Sequenced by immunoSEQ multiplex PCR; TCRdb stores in-frame clones only, minus some. In the table there are roughly 150,000 clones, less than 80% of which are singletons. The sample was PBMCs or T cells enriched from blood (not recorded which). The source of these receptors is a woman in her sixties or seventies in a cohort exposed to, infected with or recovered from COVID-19 (not recorded which).

This clone was recorded at least ten times. CDR3 in DNA: TGTGCCAGCAGCGCCGGGACAGCCTATGGCTACACCTTC. Translating it yields CASSAGTAYGYTF. The chain uses TRBV7-9 and TRBJ1-2, with 7 bases lining up with TRBD1. Germline V gives CDR1 SEHNR, CDR2 FQNEAQ (reference sequence). J lost 4 bases, V lost 5 bases, and 4 bases had no gene match. CDR3 length: 13 residues.

V gene TRBV5-1 combines with J gene TRBJ2-7; 7 bases match TRBD1. This CDR3 has 16 amino acids. V shed 5 bases and J 0 bases; nucleotides not matched to a gene: 11. Germline V gives CDR1 SGHRS, CDR2 YFSETQ. The CDR3 DNA reads as TGCGCCAGCAGAATGGGGCTAAGGACAGGCTCCTACGAGCAGTACTTC. Its translation is CASRMGLRTGSYEQYF.

The V gene is TRBV28, the J gene TRBJ2-5; 8 bases are a match to TRBD2. Germline V gives CDR1 MDHEN, CDR2 SYDVKM. Trimming took 4 bases from V and 4 from J; bases not matched to a gene: 8. This CDR3 has 15 amino acids. DNA for the CDR3: TGTGCCAGCAGTTCCGGGGGGCTAGCGGGAGAGACCCAGTACTTC. Its protein is CASSSGGLAGETQYF.

This clone occurred once. The CDR3: CASSGNPETQYF. The CDR3 nucleotides are TGTGCCAGCAGTGGCAACCCTGAGACCCAGTACTTC. The gene calls are TRBV28 and TRBJ2-5; D remains ambiguous. This CDR3 is 12 amino acids long. Trimming cost V 5 bases and J 5 bases, with 9 bases left between them. CDR1 and CDR2 from the germline V gene are MDHEN and SYDVKM.

A word on this clone: The DNA is left out, because the CDR3 cannot be placed on it with certainty; the CDR3 is given as TCRdb lists it. The CDR3 protein is CASSQDSGQGAWEQYF. The V call is TRBV4-2, the J call TRBJ2-7; TRBD1 is the table's D call and was not checked against the DNA. Germline-derived CDR1 and CDR2 are LGHNA and YNFKEQ. The CDR3 length is 16 residues, termini included.

The rearrangement links TRBV6-5 to TRBJ1-1, with 7 bases identical to TRBD1. Germline V lookup: CDR1 MNHEY, CDR2 SVGAGI. The CDR3 spans 13 residues. The V gene end was trimmed by 7 bases and the J gene end by 3 bases; junction bases not matched to a gene: 5. CDR3 in DNA: TGTGCCAGCACCCCCACAGGGGACACTGAAGCTTTCTTT. It specifies CASTPTGDTEAFF.

The V and J genes are TRBV19 and TRBJ1-5; perhaps TRBD1 as D (6 bases). V was trimmed by 10 bases and J by 5 bases, leaving 18 bases between them. Per germline, CDR1 LNHDA and CDR2 SQIVND (reference sequence). The CDR3 length is 14 residues. The CDR3 is CATNRDAGHQPQHF. For the CDR3, the DNA is TGTGCCACGAACAGGGATGCCGGCCATCAGCCCCAGCATTTT.

This clone was seen more than once but under ten times. The germline gene is not matched at one end of the junction; a read error may be the cause. The chain is built from TRBV7-7 and TRBJ2-5, with 7 bases that match TRBD1. The germline gives CDR1 SSHAT, CDR2 FNYEAQ (reference sequence). The CDR3 has 16 amino acids. CDR3 sequence: CASSSRDVRGQETQYF. CDR3 bases: TGTGCTAGCAGCTCTCGGGACGTACGGGGACAGGAGACCCAGTACTTC.

This chain connects TRBV6-2 or TRBV6-3 to TRBJ2-5; a possible D gene is TRBD2 (6 bases). V gave up 6 bases and J gave up 3 bases, with 17 bases separating them. CDR3 length: 15 amino acids. The germline CDR1 and CDR2 sequences are MNHEY and SVGEGT. The CDR3 here is CASSLGTYREETQYF. The CDR3 coding sequence is TGTGCCAGCAGCCTAGGGACTTACCGGGAAGAGACCCAGTACTTC.

V usage is TRBV11-2 and J usage is TRBJ2-1, with TRBD1 identical over 10 bases. Trimming removed 3 bases from V and 7 bases from J; junction bases left unmatched: 6. Germline CDR1 reads SGHAT; CDR2 reads FQNNGV. CDR3 length equals 15 residues. CDR3 residues: CASSLWTGGINEQFF. DNA for the CDR3: TGTGCCAGCAGCTTGTGGACAGGGGGGATAAATGAGCAGTTCTTC.

This clone was found a few times. CDR3 residues: CASSPSTGRDTQYF. The CDR3, as DNA: TGTGCCAGCTCACCTTCGACAGGGAGGGATACGCAGTATTTT. The rearrangement joins TRBV18 to TRBJ2-3; possible D gene TRBD1, 7 bases. The CDR3 has 14 residues. Germline CDR1 and CDR2: KGHSH and LQKENI. Trimming removed 3 bases from V and 6 bases from J, with 13 bases in between.

This clone was seen more than once but under ten times. The chain carries TRBV2 and TRBJ1-4; TRBD1 might be the D (6 bases). This CDR3 region has 15 residues. Trimming took off 9 bases at V and 8 bases at J, with 22 bases between the two ends. The germline V gene encodes CDR1 SNHLY and CDR2 FYNNEI. The chain's CDR3 is CASGGAAPSQEKLFF. In DNA form, the CDR3 reads TGTGCCAGTGGGGGGGCAGCCCCCTCTCAAGAAAAACTGTTTTTT.

CDR3 in amino acids: CAIRTTSGSGTQYF. CDR3 bases: TGTGCCATCAGGACGACTAGCGGGAGCGGAACGCAGTATTTT. This chain links TRBV10-3 with TRBJ2-3; 12 nucleotides line up with TRBD2. Germline-derived CDR1 and CDR2 are ENHRY and SYGVKD. The V segment lost 6 bases and the J segment 9 bases; nucleotides outside the gene matches: 7. This CDR3 has 14 amino acids.